These 15 T cell receptor beta chains were sequenced from one sample in a study of tumor-infiltrating lymphocytes in primary liver carcinoma. Investigators took RNA and DNA out together from about 20-30 mg of unsorted bulk tissue. Reverse transcription of about 0.5 ug total RNA with a constant-region primer produced TCR beta cDNA. For TCR beta, libraries were produced by three nested multiplex PCR rounds using slightly modified ARM-PCR. Rounds one and two of PCR, each of roughly 11 cycles, were primed with TRBV1-TRBV30 forward primers and a C-beta reverse primer. TCRdb re-derived calls from the multiplex PCR reads in MiXCR, one entry per CDR3 protein. The repertoire holds 95,000 to 150,000 distinct CDR3 sequences, with roughly three fifths as singletons. Sequencing used liver tumor tissue from sampling region 3. Subset defined: tumor region T3, left-lateral pole. The receptor source for this set is a woman in her fifties or sixties with primary liver carcinoma and hepatitis B virus infection.

The chain has TRBV5-1 and TRBJ1-3; a weak D match, TRBD1 (5 bases). The CDR3 contains 16 residues. Deletions cut 6 bases from V and 0 bases from J, with 16 bases between. Germline loops: CDR1 SGHRS, CDR2 YFSETQ. CDR3 amino acids: CASNIGTVGSGNTIYF. In nucleotides, the CDR3 is TGCGCCAGCAACATTGGGACGGTAGGCTCTGGAAACACCATATATTTT.

The genes are TRBV12-5 and TRBJ1-1; D is unclear. Germline CDR1 is LGHNT and CDR2 is FRNRAP. Between the trimmed V and J ends, which lost 5 bases and 4 bases, there was a span of 14 bases. The CDR3 length is 14 residues. The CDR3 loop is CASGATELVTEAFF. CDR3 in DNA: TGTGCTAGTGGTGCTACAGAGCTTGTCACTGAAGCTTTCTTT. The full variable domain, with the rest looked up from reference TRBV12-5 and TRBJ1-1, is DARVTQTPRHKVTEMGQEVTMRCQPILGHNTVFWYRQTMMQGLELLAYFRNRAPLDDSGMPKDRFSAEMPDATLATLKIQPSEPRDSAVYFCASGATELVTEAFFGQGTRLTVV.

This clonotype was counted a few times. This may be a read error, as it is one base from a much larger clone. This rearrangement joins TRBV7-9 to TRBJ1-4, with a weak D call TRBD1 (6 bases). The V gene's germline CDR1 is SEHNR and CDR2 FQNEAQ (reference sequence). The CDR3 sequence is 15 residues long. CDR3 residues: CASGLAQGTNEKLFF. DNA of the CDR3: TGTGCCAGCGGCTTAGCACAGGGAACTAATGAAAAACTGTTTTTT. The variable domain in full, with the rest retrieved from reference TRBV7-9 and TRBJ1-4, is DTGVSQNPRHKITKRGQNVTFRCDPISEHNRLYWYRQTLGQGPEFLTYFQNEAQLEKSRLLSDRFSAERPKGSFSTLEIQRTEQGDSAMYLCASGLAQGTNEKLFFGSGTQLSVL.

This clonotype appeared a few times. This may be a read error: a much more frequent sequence differs by one nucleotide. This chain connects TRBV6-5 to TRBJ2-7; no reliable D call. CDR3 size: 13 residues. Per the germline V gene, CDR1 is MNHEY and CDR2 is SVGAGI. Trimming stripped 0 bases from V and 9 bases from J, with 12 bases between. CDR3: CASSYSAPYMQYF. The CDR3 coding sequence is TGTGCCAGCAGTTACTCAGCCCCTTACATGCAGTACTTC.

This clonotype was detected ten times or more. The V gene is TRBV10-3, the J gene TRBJ1-5; D gene unclear. Trimming removed 2 bases from V and 0 bases from J, with 8 bases in between. The CDR3 is 15 residues long. The germline V gene has CDR1 ENHRY and CDR2 SYGVKD. As DNA, the CDR3 is TGTGCCATCAGTGAGGGGCAGTATAGCAATCAGCCCCAGCATTTT. This gives the protein CAISEGQYSNQPQHF.

This clonotype was seen more than once but under ten times. This sequence joins TRBV28 and TRBJ2-7; 7 positions match TRBD1. The germline gives CDR1 MDHEN, CDR2 SYDVKM. The CDR3 has 18 amino acids. The junction had 19 bases not matched to a gene; V was cut back by 3 bases and J by 5 bases. The CDR3 sequence is CASSLRPGGRNTEDEQYF. The CDR3 region has the DNA TGTGCCAGCAGTTTGAGGCCAGGGGGACGAAATACTGAGGACGAGCAGTACTTC.

Details on this clonotype: The germline gene is not matched at one end of the junction; a read error may be the cause. The chain has TRBV7-9 and TRBJ2-5; 7 bases align to TRBD1. This CDR3 comprises 14 residues. CDR1 is SEHNR, CDR2 FQNEAQ, per germline (reference sequence). This chain's CDR3 is CANSLVGTDQTQYF. CDR3 sequence (DNA): TGTGCCAACAGCTTAGTCGGGACAGATCAGACCCAGTACTTC.

In regard to this clonotype: A much larger clone lies a single base off, so this may be a read error. The rearrangement uses TRBV5-8 and TRBJ2-6; D may correspond to TRBD1 or TRBD2 (5 bases each). The CDR3 totals 15 residues. Germline V CDR1 and CDR2: SGHTS, YDEGEE. CDR3 sequence: CASSVDGLGAIVLTF. The DNA of the CDR3 is TGTGCCAGCAGCGTCGACGGACTTGGGGCCATCGTCCTGACTTTC.

As DNA, the CDR3 is TGCAGCGTCGCCGACGGAGGTACAAGGGAAGAACTGTTTTTT. It encodes CSVADGGTREELFF. V and J are TRBV29-1 and TRBJ1-4; the D is unclear. V lost 6 bases and J 12 bases, leaving 23 bases between the germline ends. Germline CDR1 and CDR2: SQVTM and ANQGSEA. The CDR3 is made up of 14 amino acids.

The chain has TRBV28 and TRBJ2-1, with 10 nucleotides matching TRBD1. CDR1 MDHEN and CDR2 SYDVKM come from the germline V gene. V lost 7 bases and J lost 9; bases outside the gene matches: 9. This CDR3 comprises 14 residues. In nucleotides, the CDR3 is TGTGCCAGCATGGATGGGACAGGGGCGCCTGAGCAGTTCTTC. This encodes CASMDGTGAPEQFF. The complete variable domain, with remaining parts taken from reference TRBV28 and TRBJ2-1, reads DVKVTQSSRYLVKRTGEKVFLECVQDMDHENMFWYRQDPGLGLRLIYFSYDVKMKEKGDIPEGYSVSREKKERFSLILESASTNQTSMYLCASMDGTGAPEQFFGPGTRLTVL.

Ten or more counts support this clonotype. V gene TRBV6-2 or TRBV6-3 combines with J gene TRBJ2-3; no firm D call. Trimming took 2 bases from V and 3 from J, leaving 12 bases between them. The length of the CDR3 is 15 residues. Germline lookup yields CDR1 MNHEY and CDR2 SVGEGT. CDR3 region: CASSYPLERTDTQYF. As DNA, the CDR3 is TGTGCCAGCAGTTACCCCCTAGAGAGGACAGATACGCAGTATTTT.

In regard to this clonotype: Possible read error: a much larger clone is one base away. The chain joins TRBV14 to TRBJ1-2; D possibly corresponds to TRBD1 (5 bases). This CDR3 is 14 amino acids long. Germline CDR1 and CDR2: SGHDN and FVKESK. CDR3 in amino acids: CAGSQRDFRYGYTF. The CDR3 DNA follows: TGTGCCGGCAGTCAACGGGACTTTAGGTATGGCTACACCTTC.

Details on this clonotype: Since a much larger clone is just one base distant, this may be a read error. The CDR3 ends on some other residue instead of the conserved phenylalanine or tryptophan, so this is likely a read error. The rearrangement joins TRBV28 to TRBJ2-5; perhaps D is TRBD1 or TRBD2 (5 bases each). V gave up 7 bases and J gave up 5 bases, with 17 bases separating them. The CDR3 is 14 residues long. In germline, CDR1 is MDHEN, CDR2 SYDVKM. CDR3 sequence (DNA): TGTGCCAGCACCAACCCCGGGGCAGCGGAGACCCAGTACCTC. It is translated as CASTNPGAAETQYL.

This chain uses TRBV5-1 with TRBJ2-3, with D unclear. This CDR3 has 14 residues. The germline V gene has CDR1 SGHRS and CDR2 YFSETQ. V was trimmed by 0 bases and J by 1 base, leaving 6 bases between them. CDR3 sequence: CASSLARGTDTQYF. CDR3 nucleotide sequence: TGCGCCAGCAGCTTGGCCCGTGGCACAGATACGCAGTATTTT.

A remark on this clonotype: A much larger clone differs from this one at a single base, so this may be a read error. This chain links TRBV10-2 with TRBJ1-5; D gene unclear. CDR1 is WSHSY and CDR2 is SAAADI in the germline V gene. The CDR3 sequence is 15 residues long. V gave up 4 bases and J gave up 9 bases, with 19 bases separating them. The CDR3 reads CASSGTFWGSGPQHF. For the CDR3, the DNA is TGCGCCAGCAGTGGAACTTTTTGGGGTTCGGGGCCCCAGCATTTT.